One sample yielded the 29 T cell receptor beta chains listed below, sequenced in a study of response to subunit inactivated influenza vaccine listed by TCRdb under 2018. The library was made by RT-PCR. Sequencing relied on an Illumina HiSeq 2500. TCRdb itself trimmed the public reads at Q25 with fastp, ran MiXCR and retained productive beta chains. CDR3 protein duplicates are merged, each entry listing the most common genes and DNA. For this sample the table gives about 830,000 distinct CDR3 sequences, of which less than 20% were detected only once. The top ten clonotypes cover about a tenth of the sample. This specimen consisted of PBMCs from blood, obtained approximately 5 days after vaccination. These receptors were taken from a man aged 50 or older who received an inactivated influenza vaccine. Donor details come from another sample of the same person, matched by shared clones.

This clonotype has more than one count but fewer than ten. CDR3 in DNA: TGTGCCAGCAGCTACTGGACTAGCGGGACCCCCCACACAGATACGCAGTATTTT. Translated, it gives CASSYWTSGTPHTDTQYF. The genes are TRBV11-2 and TRBJ2-3; 12 bases map to TRBD2. Trimming took 4 bases from V and 2 from J; bases not matched to a gene: 10. The germline V gene has CDR1 SGHAT and CDR2 FQNNGV. The length of the CDR3 is 18 residues.

The chain links TRBV6-1 to TRBJ2-1, with D possibly TRBD1 on 6 matching bases. CDR3 length equals 15 residues. CDR1 is MNHNS and CDR2 is SASEGT in the germline V gene. The ends were cut back, 6 bases at V and 6 bases at J, with 18 bases in the middle. The chain's CDR3 is CASSPNRDVLNEQFF. In DNA, the CDR3 is TGTGCCAGCAGCCCTAACAGGGATGTGCTCAATGAGCAGTTCTTC.

V and J are TRBV5-6 and TRBJ1-5; D is perhaps TRBD1 (5 bases). This CDR3 is built from 13 residues. CDR1 is SGHDT and CDR2 is YYEEEE in the germline V gene. Trimming left V 2 bases short and J 9 bases short, with 12 bases between. The CDR3 DNA follows: TGTGCCAGCAGCTTCGGACACCGCGGGCCCCAGCATTTT. It encodes CASSFGHRGPQHF.

This clonotype was seen only a few times. V and J are TRBV6-2 or TRBV6-3 and TRBJ2-3; D uncertain. Trimming shortened V by 2 bases and J by 5 bases, and 8 bases separated the two germline ends. Germline V gene sequence: CDR1 MNHEY, CDR2 SVGEGT. The CDR3 extends over 13 amino acids. The CDR3 protein is CASSYLGKDTQYF. The CDR3 DNA reads as TGTGCCAGCAGTTACCTTGGTAAAGATACGCAGTATTTT.

V is TRBV12-3 or TRBV12-4 and J is TRBJ1-1, with D unresolved. The CDR3 totals 16 residues. Trimming shortened V by 3 bases and J by 5 bases, and 19 bases separated the two germline ends. This chain's CDR3 is CASSFGRTSIKTEAFF. The CDR3 nucleotides read TGTGCCAGCAGTTTCGGACGGACTTCAATTAAGACTGAAGCTTTCTTT.

The J gene is TRBJ2-7, the V gene TRBV20-1, with D perhaps assigned TRBD1 or TRBD2 (6 bases each). Germline V gives CDR1 DFQATT, CDR2 SNEGSKA (reference sequence). CDR3 length: 13 amino acids. The V gene lost 1 base and the J gene lost 3 bases, with 10 bases spanning the gap. CDR3 amino acids: CSARGGGGYEQYF. The CDR3 nucleotides are TGCAGTGCTAGAGGTGGAGGGGGCTACGAGCAGTACTTC.

This clonotype was counted many times. The V call is TRBV6-1, the J call TRBJ2-5; a weak D match, TRBD2 (6 bases). In germline, CDR1 is MNHNS, CDR2 SASEGT. There are 13 residues in the CDR3. Trimming stripped 6 bases from V and 1 base from J, with 9 bases between. This chain's CDR3 is CASRGLLQETQYF. The CDR3, as DNA: TGTGCCAGCAGAGGACTACTCCAAGAGACCCAGTACTTC.

This clonotype was picked up a small number of times. The chain employs TRBV12-3 or TRBV12-4 and TRBJ2-5; D not certain. The V end lost 3 bases, the J end lost 3 bases, and 14 bases lay between the germline ends. This CDR3 is built from 15 residues. The DNA of the CDR3 is TGTGCCAGCAGTTTGAATCCTGACGAAAAAGAGACCCAGTACTTC. This sequence encodes CASSLNPDEKETQYF.

In this sample, this clonotype turned up a few times. The chain is built from TRBV20-1 and TRBJ1-5; D ambiguous. The CDR3 totals 13 residues. V dropped 3 bases and J dropped 7 bases, with 13 bases sitting between them. Germline assignment: CDR1 DFQATT and CDR2 SNEGSKA (reference sequence). CDR3 sequence reads: CSARRGSGQPQHF. The CDR3 nucleotides are TGCAGTGCTAGGAGAGGGTCGGGCCAGCCCCAGCATTTT.

This clonotype was observed at least ten times. V usage is TRBV4-2 and J usage is TRBJ2-5, with D unclear. Per the germline V gene, CDR1 is LGHNA and CDR2 is YNFKEQ. Trimming removed 1 base from V and 5 bases from J, with 5 bases in between. This CDR3 has 12 amino acids. The CDR3 region has the DNA TGTGCCAGCAGCCAAGGATCCGAGACCCAGTACTTC. Encoded protein: CASSQGSETQYF.

In this sample, this clonotype turned up many times. This sequence joins TRBV20-1 and TRBJ2-7; 10 nucleotides match TRBD2. This CDR3 region has 15 residues. V shed 1 base and J 4 bases; nucleotides not matched to a gene: 7. CDR1 DFQATT and CDR2 SNEGSKA come from the germline V gene (reference sequence). DNA for the CDR3: TGCAGTGCTAGAGCGGCTAGCGGGGGTAGTTACGAGCAGTACTTC. Its translation is CSARAASGGSYEQYF.

This clonotype was observed a handful of times. V gene TRBV7-2 combines with J gene TRBJ2-5; D is unresolved. The V gene lost 2 bases and the J gene lost 1 base, with 8 bases spanning the gap. CDR1 is SGHTA, CDR2 FQGNSA, per germline. This CDR3 region has 14 residues. CDR3 DNA sequence: TGTGCCAGCAGCTTAAGCAGTTCCCAAGAGACCCAGTACTTC. It is translated as CASSLSSSQETQYF.

The table lists this clonotype with a count of one. The chain carries TRBV4-1 and TRBJ1-4; the D is unclear. Germline lookup yields CDR1 MGHRA and CDR2 YSYEKL. V lost 1 base and J lost 8, with 8 bases in between. The CDR3 has 13 amino acids. The CDR3 DNA reads as TGCGCCAGCAGCCAAGTGCGAAAGGAAAAACTGTTTTTT. Encoded protein: CASSQVRKEKLFF.

This clonotype has only a few counts. The chain's CDR3 is CAMRTSGRYNEQFF. The DNA of the CDR3 is TGTGCCATGCGGACTAGCGGGAGATACAATGAGCAGTTCTTC. V is TRBV10-3 and J is TRBJ2-1; TRBD2 matches 13 bases. The V segment lost 9 bases and the J segment 4 bases; nucleotides outside the gene matches: 3. The CDR3 runs to 14 residues. CDR1 ENHRY and CDR2 SYGVKD come from the germline V gene.

This chain connects TRBV20-1 to TRBJ2-3; tentatively, D is TRBD1 (6 bases). This CDR3 has 14 residues. V lost 4 bases and J lost 4, with 15 bases in between. CDR1 DFQATT and CDR2 SNEGSKA come from the germline V gene (reference sequence). In DNA, the CDR3 is TGCAGTGCTAAGGACAGAGTTAGTTCAGATACGCAGTATTTT. As protein: CSAKDRVSSDTQYF.

The chain employs TRBV29-1 and TRBJ1-1; D is unclear. The CDR3 sequence is 13 residues long. With 7 bases removed from V and 5 bases from J, the gap between germline ends came to 17 bases. Germline V CDR1 and CDR2: SQVTM, ANQGSEA. In DNA, the CDR3 is TGCAGCGCAAGGGATCCTTGGCGGACTGAAGCTTTCTTT. The encoded protein is CSARDPWRTEAFF.

This clonotype was seen a handful of times. This chain links TRBV7-2 with TRBJ2-1; 11 bases are shared with TRBD2. Germline lookup yields CDR1 SGHTA and CDR2 FQGNSA. The CDR3 runs to 15 residues. Germline trimming cut 6 bases from V and 4 bases from J; bases unmatched to any gene: 5. This CDR3 is CASSILAGGYNEQFF. Here the CDR3 DNA reads TGTGCCAGCAGTATCCTAGCGGGGGGATACAATGAGCAGTTCTTC.

This chain joins TRBV3-1 and TRBJ2-1; 11 bases are shared with TRBD2. V was clipped by 4 bases and J by 7 bases; unmatched bases: 9. The CDR3 has 16 residues. Germline CDR1 is LGHDT and CDR2 is YNNKEL (reference sequence). The CDR3 DNA reads as TGTGCCAGCAGCCGTGTAGCGGGAGGGCAGACTAATGAGCAGTTCTTC. This sequence encodes CASSRVAGGQTNEQFF.

The chain joins TRBV4-3 to TRBJ2-7; maybe TRBD1 (5 bases). Germline loops: CDR1 LGHNA, CDR2 YSLEER. The CDR3 has 15 residues. The ends were cut back, 0 bases at V and 2 bases at J, with 11 bases in the middle. CDR3 in DNA: TGCGCCAGCAGCCAAGATCAGGGCAGAGCCTACGAGCAGTACTTC. Protein sequence: CASSQDQGRAYEQYF.

V gene TRBV7-2 combines with J gene TRBJ2-2; D gene unclear. Germline V CDR1 and CDR2: SGHTA, FQGNSA. The CDR3 has 16 amino acids. Trimming cost V 0 bases and J 0 bases, with 8 bases left between them. The CDR3 coding sequence is TGTGCCAGCAGCTTAGCAGTCATCGCGAACACCGGGGAGCTGTTTTTT. It yields the protein CASSLAVIANTGELFF.

This chain uses TRBV27 with TRBJ2-7, with TRBD2 matching over 11 bases. Germline V gene sequence: CDR1 MNHEY, CDR2 SMNVEV (reference sequence). The CDR3 covers 14 residues. V dropped 5 bases and J dropped 6; count of bases not matched to a gene: 6. CDR3 DNA: TGTGCCAGCAGTGCTAGCGGGAGGATCGGCGAGCAGTACTTC. Protein sequence: CASSASGRIGEQYF.

Many counts were recorded for this clonotype. This chain joins TRBV6-2 or TRBV6-3 and TRBJ2-1; 8 bases align to TRBD2. CDR3 length equals 17 residues. Germline V gene sequence: CDR1 MNHEY, CDR2 SVGEGT. V was pared by 6 bases and J by 4 bases, with 14 bases of the junction left unmatched. The CDR3 is CASSRGWSGGIYNEQFF. CDR3 DNA: TGTGCCAGCAGCCGCGGGTGGAGCGGGGGTATTTACAATGAGCAGTTCTTC.

The V gene is TRBV20-1, the J gene TRBJ2-7, with 9 bases lining up with TRBD2. Germline V lookup: CDR1 DFQATT, CDR2 SNEGSKA (reference sequence). This CDR3 has 16 amino acids. The V segment lost 2 bases and the J segment 2 bases; nucleotides outside the gene matches: 10. Written as DNA, the CDR3 is TGCAGTGCTAGATCTAGGAACTTAGCGGGAGCCTACGAGCAGTACTTC. As protein: CSARSRNLAGAYEQYF.

This clonotype showed up just a few times. The chain joins TRBV7-2 to TRBJ2-5, with 8 nucleotides matching TRBD2. The germline V gene has CDR1 SGHTA and CDR2 FQGNSA. This CDR3 has 15 residues. The J segment lost 9 bases and the V segment lost 5 bases, leaving 14 bases of the junction unmatched. As DNA, the CDR3 is TGTGCCAGCAGCGCCGTTCGGGGGGGGCTGGGGGCCCAGTACTTC. Its translation is CASSAVRGGLGAQYF.

V and J are TRBV7-8 and TRBJ2-3; 8 bases are shared with TRBD2. This CDR3 is 14 amino acids long. Germline lookup yields CDR1 SGHVS and CDR2 FQNEAQ. The V segment lost 5 bases and the J segment 4 bases; nucleotides outside the gene matches: 5. The chain's CDR3 is CASSTMTSADTQYF. CDR3 coding DNA: TGTGCCAGCAGCACTATGACTAGCGCAGATACGCAGTATTTT.

Note on this clonotype: Since a much larger clone is just one base distant, this may be a read error. The chain is built from TRBV6-1 and TRBJ2-7; TRBD2 matches 8 bases. Germline V gives CDR1 MNHNS, CDR2 SASEGT. CDR3 length: 12 amino acids. Trimming cost V 8 bases and J 3 bases; bases outside gene matches: 3. The CDR3 region has the DNA TGTGCCAGCGTGGGACTAGTCTACGAGCAGTACTTC. It translates to CASVGLVYEQYF.

This clonotype showed up just a few times. J is TRBJ1-6 and V is TRBV5-1; maybe TRBD1 (6 bases). Per germline, CDR1 SGHRS and CDR2 YFSETQ. The CDR3 totals 15 residues. V lost 4 bases, J lost 8 bases, and 16 bases lay in between. The CDR3 nucleotides read TGCGCCAGCAGCCCCTACGCAGGGGTAGATTCACCCCTCCACTTT. Encoded protein: CASSPYAGVDSPLHF. Combining the CDR3 with reference TRBV5-1 and TRBJ1-6 gives the whole variable domain KAGVTQTPRYLIKTRGQQVTLSCSPISGHRSVSWYQQTPGQGLQFLFEYFSETQRNKGNFPGRFSGRQFSNSRSEMNVSTLELGDSALYLCASSPYAGVDSPLHFGNGTRLTVT.

The genes are TRBV5-1 and TRBJ2-1, with 8 bases identical to TRBD2. The CDR3 extends over 18 amino acids. Trimming took 4 bases from V and 9 from J; bases not matched to a gene: 21. Germline V gene data show CDR1 as SGHRS and CDR2 as YFSETQ. CDR3 residues: CASSQPTNGRAGTSEQFF. DNA of the CDR3: TGCGCCAGCAGCCAACCGACTAACGGGAGGGCCGGAACTAGTGAGCAGTTCTTC. Based on the CDR3 plus reference TRBV5-1 and TRBJ2-1, the full variable domain is KAGVTQTPRYLIKTRGQQVTLSCSPISGHRSVSWYQQTPGQGLQFLFEYFSETQRNKGNFPGRFSGRQFSNSRSEMNVSTLELGDSALYLCASSQPTNGRAGTSEQFFGPGTRLTVL.

This clonotype has just a few counts. The chain joins TRBV6-1 to TRBJ1-4; tentative D call: TRBD1 (5 bases). Trimming pared 9 bases from V and 8 bases from J, leaving 16 bases between. This CDR3 has 13 residues. Germline-derived CDR1 and CDR2 are MNHNS and SASEGT. The chain's CDR3 is CASKPGTEEKLFF. The CDR3 DNA sequence: TGTGCCAGTAAGCCCGGGACGGAAGAAAAACTGTTTTTT.